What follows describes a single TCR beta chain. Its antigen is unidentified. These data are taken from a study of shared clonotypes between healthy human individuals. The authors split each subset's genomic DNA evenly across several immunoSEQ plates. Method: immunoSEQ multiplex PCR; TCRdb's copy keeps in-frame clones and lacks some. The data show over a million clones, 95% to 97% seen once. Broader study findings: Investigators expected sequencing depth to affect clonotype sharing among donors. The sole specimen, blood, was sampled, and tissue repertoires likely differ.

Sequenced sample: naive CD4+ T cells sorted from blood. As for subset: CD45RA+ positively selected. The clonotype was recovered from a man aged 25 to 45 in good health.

CDR3 protein: CASSFVVSNEKLFF. The DNA for the CDR3 is TGTGCCAGCAGCTTTGTCGTGTCGAATGAAAAACTGTTTTTT. V usage is TRBV5-8 and J usage is TRBJ1-4, with D uncertain. CDR1 and CDR2 from the germline V gene are SGHTS and YDEGEE. V was cut by 2 bases and J by 5 bases, with 10 bases left in between. The CDR3 length is 14 residues.